This T cell receptor beta chain was identified during a study of blood T cell repertoires in COVID-19. Looked up from germline, CDR1 is SQVTM and CDR2 is ANQGSEA. Trimming took 6 bases from V and 7 from J; bases not matched to a gene: 5. The CDR3 consists of 11 residues. Sequencing used immunoSEQ multiplex PCR; TCRdb keeps in-frame clones, though not all of them. The sample yields about 400,000 clones, approximately 85% seen once. The chain couples TRBV29-1 to TRBJ2-7; 8 bases map to TRBD1. This clonotype was obtained from a woman aged 40 to 50 with acute COVID-19. Material for sequencing was PBMCs or T cells enriched from blood (not recorded which). The CDR3 spells CSVDRAGEQYF. As DNA, the CDR3 is TGCAGCGTGGACAGGGCGGGAGAGCAGTACTTC.